Listed below are T cell receptor beta chains from one sample, sequenced in a study of shared clonotypes between healthy human individuals. The repertoire was sequenced with immunoSEQ multiplex PCR; TCRdb's copy has only in-frame clones and lacks some. The data contain 800,000 to 950,000 clones, just over 95% of them singletons. Source material: naive CD8+ T cells sorted from blood. Receptors originate from a man aged 25 to 40 in good health. Both conserved end residues are part of each CDR3. The D gene is left open where the match is weak. Clone size appears in some rows only: once, few, many, or a class for an expanded clone.

D,size,V,J,DNA,CDR3
TRBD2,.,TRBV27,TRBJ2-7,TGTGCCAGCAGTTTAAAGGGACTAGTCGGCTACGAGCAGTACTTC,CASSLKGLVGYEQYF
.,.,TRBV11-2,TRBJ2-5,TGTGCCAGCAGCGCTTGGGGCGGACAAGAGACCCAGTACTTC,CASSAWGGQETQYF
.,.,TRBV10-3,TRBJ2-6,TGTGCCATCAGCCCCTTCTTTATGGGGGCCAACGTCCTGACTTTC,CAISPFFMGANVLTF
.,.,TRBV10-3,TRBJ1-2,TGTGCCATCAGTGGATATGAATTGGGACACGCAAACTATGGCTACACCTTC,CAISGYELGHANYGYTF
.,.,TRBV11-2,TRBJ1-1,TGTGCCAGCAGCACCGCAGGGGCGAGCACTGAAGCTTTCTTT,CASSTAGASTEAFF
TRBD1,once,TRBV6-1,TRBJ2-7,TGTGCCAGCAGTTCCGGGACAGGGTACGAGCAGTACTTC,CASSSGTGYEQYF
.,.,TRBV28,TRBJ2-7,TGTGCCAGCAGTTTAGGGAGCGATTGGCAGCAGTACTTC,CASSLGSDWQQYF
.,.,TRBV7-6,TRBJ2-2,TGTGCCAGCAGCATGCCCGGGGAGCTGTTTTTT,CASSMPGELFF
.,.,TRBV7-8,TRBJ2-3,TGTGCCAGCAGCACTGCAGGGGGGGGTTGGACAGATACGCAGTATTTT,CASSTAGGGWTDTQYF
.,.,TRBV6-5,TRBJ2-7,TGTGCCAGCAGTCGAAACAGTGCCTACGAGCAGTACTTC,CASSRNSAYEQYF
.,.,TRBV21-1,TRBJ1-5,TGTGCCAGCAGCAATAGGACTGCCCCCGGTCAGCCCCAGCATTTT,CASSNRTAPGQPQHF
.,.,TRBV27,TRBJ2-5,TGTGCCAGCAGTTTACCGCCCACAGGGCAAGAGACCCAGTACTTC,CASSLPPTGQETQYF
TRBD1,.,TRBV5-4,TRBJ2-7,TGTGCCAGCAGCTTGGGCGGACAGGCCTACGAGCAGTACTTC,CASSLGGQAYEQYF
TRBD2,.,TRBV5-1,TRBJ2-5,TGCGCCAGCAGCTTGGCCGGGGAGGGGTATAGGGAGACCCAGTACTTC,CASSLAGEGYRETQYF
.,.,TRBV7-9,TRBJ2-3,TGTGCCAGCTGGCAGCTCGGAACAGATACGCAGTATTTT,CASWQLGTDTQYF
.,.,TRBV23-1,TRBJ1-3,TGCGCCAGCCCCCGGGGAGTTGACACCATATATTTT,CASPRGVDTIYF
TRBD1,.,TRBV5-5,TRBJ1-1,TGTGCCAGCAGACAGGGGTCCACTGAAGCTTTCTTT,CASRQGSTEAFF
TRBD1,once,TRBV7-9,TRBJ1-2,TGTGCCAGCAGCCCGGGGACAGACTATGGCTACACCTTC,CASSPGTDYGYTF
.,.,TRBV15,TRBJ2-1,TGTGCCACCAGCAGAGTCGGCGTTGGGTCGGGAGCTCTGAATGAGCAGTTCTTC,CATSRVGVGSGALNEQFF
.,.,TRBV27,TRBJ2-7,TGTGCCAGCAGTTTAAGGGGCTCCCACTCCTACGAGCAGTACTTC,CASSLRGSHSYEQYF
.,.,TRBV29-1,TRBJ2-5,TGCAGCGTCGACGAGTACCAAGAGACCCAGTACTTC,CSVDEYQETQYF
.,.,TRBV9,TRBJ2-1,TGTGCCAGCAGCGAGGCTAGCTCCTATGAGCAGTTCTTC,CASSEASSYEQFF
TRBD1,.,TRBV7-9,TRBJ1-4,TGTGCCAGCAGCTTACGGGACAGGGATGAAAAACTGTTTTTT,CASSLRDRDEKLFF
TRBD1,.,TRBV29-1,TRBJ2-7,TGCAGCGTTGACAAGGCCGGGACAGGTAACTACGAGCAGTACTTC,CSVDKAGTGNYEQYF
.,once,TRBV7-9,TRBJ1-1,TGTGCCAGCAGCTTGGCACAGTCAAACACTGAAGCTTTCTTT,CASSLAQSNTEAFF
TRBD2,.,TRBV28,TRBJ2-5,TGTGCCAGCAGTTTATCTAGCGGGAGGAACCAAGAGACCCAGTACTTC,CASSLSSGRNQETQYF
TRBD1,.,TRBV30,TRBJ1-1,TGTGCCTGGGGGCCAGGGGGGACTGAAGCTTTCTTT,CAWGPGGTEAFF
.,.,TRBV4-3,TRBJ2-7,TGCGCCAGCAGCCCTTCCGACGGGAGTAATTACGAGCAGTACTTC,CASSPSDGSNYEQYF
TRBD2,.,TRBV27,TRBJ2-1,TGTGCCAGCAGTCCACTAGCGGGCACCTACAATGAGCAGTTCTTC,CASSPLAGTYNEQFF
.,.,TRBV4-1,TRBJ1-2,TGCGCCAGCAGCCAAGATCGGTACTCTAACTATGGCTACACCTTC,CASSQDRYSNYGYTF
.,.,TRBV30,TRBJ1-1,TGTGCCTGGAGTTTGTTGGGGAACACTGAAGCTTTCTTT,CAWSLLGNTEAFF
.,.,TRBV7-9,TRBJ2-3,TGTGCCAGCACCTTAGGGCGGGATACGCAGTATTTT,CASTLGRDTQYF
.,once,TRBV11-2,TRBJ2-7,TGTGCCAGCAGCTTAGTTGGGGCAGCCTACGAGCAGTACTTC,CASSLVGAAYEQYF
TRBD2,.,TRBV7-3,TRBJ2-3,TGTGCCAGCAGCCGAGGACTAGCAGAAAGCACAGATACGCAGTATTTT,CASSRGLAESTDTQYF
.,.,TRBV5-5,TRBJ2-3,TGTGCCAGCAGCCCCCCGCAGGGGACGAATACGCAGTATTTT,CASSPPQGTNTQYF
TRBD1,once,TRBV27,TRBJ2-6,TGTGCCAGCTCACCCTGGGGGACAGGGAGCTCTGGGGCCAACGTCCTGACTTTC,CASSPWGTGSSGANVLTF
TRBD1,.,TRBV28,TRBJ2-3,TGTGCCAGCAGTCTCGGACAGGGGGGCACAGATACGCAGTATTTT,CASSLGQGGTDTQYF
.,.,TRBV21-1,TRBJ2-7,TGTGCCAGCAGTGAAAGTCCGGGAGACCTACGCTACGAGCAGTACTTC,CASSESPGDLRYEQYF
TRBD1,.,TRBV29-1,TRBJ1-2,TGCAGCGTTGAAACAGGGGCCCTCCTATATGGCTACACCTTC,CSVETGALLYGYTF
.,once,TRBV7-9,TRBJ2-7,TGTGCCAGCAGCTTAGTGTCGGCGAGTAAGTACTACGAGCAGTACTTC,CASSLVSASKYYEQYF
.,.,TRBV5-1,TRBJ2-3,TGCGCCAGCAGCCCCCAGGGTGGGGGCGGAACAGATACGCAGTATTTT,CASSPQGGGGTDTQYF
TRBD1,.,TRBV6-5,TRBJ2-1,TGTGCCAGCAGTTACTCGGGACAGGGCGAAGATGAGCAGTTCTTC,CASSYSGQGEDEQFF
.,.,TRBV4-1,TRBJ1-3,TGCGCCAGCAGCCAAGGAGCACAGGGAGGTGGAAACACCATATATTTT,CASSQGAQGGGNTIYF